This T cell receptor (beta chain) was documented in a study of blood T cell repertoires in COVID-19. At the level of the study: Acute and convalescent COVID-19 samples came from the United States, Italy and Spain.

The assay was immunoSEQ multiplex PCR, and TCRdb's table has in-frame clones only and misses some. The data contain 400,000 to 500,000 clones, about 88% of them singletons. Individuals drawn from 24 US areas were roughly 18 to 100 years old. Exposed participants encountered a COVID-19 case during the 2 weeks preceding study entry. The material sequenced was PBMCs or T cells enriched from blood (not recorded which). This sequence originates from a woman younger than 35 who had been exposed to COVID-19.

The CDR3 reads CASSPTSGGSDTQYF. In DNA, the CDR3 is TGCGCCAGCAGCCCCACCAGCGGGGGATCAGATACGCAGTATTTT. V gene TRBV4-3 combines with J gene TRBJ2-3; TRBD2 aligns across 8 bases. Germline values: CDR1 LGHNA, CDR2 YSLEER. The V segment lost 4 bases and the J segment 4 bases; nucleotides outside the gene matches: 7. The CDR3 covers 15 residues.